These 5 T cell receptor beta chains were sequenced from one sample in a study of CD8 T cells in ankylosing spondylitis (dated by TCRdb to 2017 to 2019). The paper's findings and limits, for the study overall: Blood from ankylosing spondylitis patients appeared to be characterized by a TCR beta motif composed of 7 to 9 highly homologous amino acid variants.

Libraries were constructed by 5' RACE. Sequenced on an Illumina HiSeq 2500. In-frame beta chains were kept once TCRdb had trimmed the public reads at Q25 with fastp and called clones with MiXCR. Each record represents a unique CDR3 protein, reported with the most common genes and DNA among its rows. For this sample the table gives about 200,000 distinct CDR3 sequences, of which 5.5% to 7.5% were detected only once. 13% to 15% of the sample is in the top ten clones. These receptors have no known antigen. The sequenced material came from blood, either unsorted or a sorted T cell fraction (not recorded which). The receptor source for this set is a male donor with ankylosing spondylitis.

This clonotype occurred many times. The chain has TRBV9 and TRBJ1-1, with 9 nucleotides matching TRBD1. This CDR3 has 15 residues. Losses at the gene ends were 6 bases for V and 7 bases for J; bases not matched to a gene: 13. Germline CDR1 and CDR2: SGDLS and YYNGEE. The CDR3 nucleotides read TGTGCCAGCACCCAGGGACAGGGTAAGAGCAATGAAGCTTTCTTT. Residues: CASTQGQGKSNEAFF. Drawing the rest from reference TRBV9 and TRBJ1-1, the complete variable domain is DSGVTQTPKHLITATGQRVTLRCSPRSGDLSVYWYQQSLDQGLQFLIQYYNGEERAKGNILERFSAQQFPDLHSELNLSSLELGDSALYFCASTQGQGKSNEAFFGQGTRLTVV.

This clonotype occurred many times. This chain joins TRBV29-1 and TRBJ1-2; D remains unclear. The V end was cut by 5 bases, the J end by 5 bases, with 9 bases between. Germline lookup yields CDR1 SQVTM and CDR2 ANQGSEA. The CDR3 totals 11 residues. The CDR3 sequence is CSVSGVYGYTF. Here the CDR3 DNA reads TGCAGCGTTTCAGGCGTTTATGGCTACACCTTC.

This clonotype was counted at least ten times. The genes are TRBV4-2 and TRBJ1-1; 7 bases align to TRBD1. CDR1 is LGHNA, CDR2 YNFKEQ, per germline. The CDR3 spans 14 residues. V lost 8 bases, J lost 3 bases, and 9 bases stayed unmatched. This CDR3 reads CASVPTGWDTEAFF. The CDR3 coding sequence is TGTGCCAGCGTCCCGACAGGGTGGGACACTGAAGCTTTCTTT.

Ten or more counts support this clonotype. This chain uses TRBV28 with TRBJ2-5; D could derive from TRBD1 or TRBD2 (5 bases each). The germline CDR1 and CDR2 sequences are MDHEN and SYDVKM. This CDR3 contains 14 residues. The V end lost 6 bases, the J end lost 5 bases, and 16 bases lay between the germline ends. Written as DNA, the CDR3 is TGTGCCAGCAGACTCAATCGGGGACGGGAGACCCAGTACTTC. This gives the protein CASRLNRGRETQYF.

This clonotype was seen more than once but under ten times. The chain is built from TRBV10-3 and TRBJ2-1, with 8 nucleotides matching TRBD2. With V trimmed by 3 bases and J by 3 bases, 22 bases remained unmatched. The CDR3 contains 21 residues. Germline CDR1 and CDR2: ENHRY and SYGVKD. The CDR3 bases are TGTGCCATCAGTGAAAAAAGATTCAGTACCGGGACTAGTATCAGCTACAATGAGCAGTTCTTC. This translates into CAISEKRFSTGTSISYNEQFF.